The entry below describes one TCR beta chain. The data derive from a study of T cell changes during pregnancy in multiple sclerosis. Using immunoSEQ multiplex PCR, the repertoire was profiled, and TCRdb retains in-frame clones only, with some absent. The repertoire has under 80,000 clones, roughly 92% of them found once; the top ten carry about 2.2%. This clonotype originated in a female donor with multiple sclerosis, enrolled in a pregnancy study. The sequenced sample was peripheral blood, obtained before pregnancy.

DNA of the CDR3: TGTGCCAGCAGCTTAGATGGCCTCAACAGTCCCTACTATGGCTACACCTTC. Its translation is CASSLDGLNSPYYGYTF. The J gene is TRBJ1-2, the V gene TRBV11-3; D is undetermined. V lost 0 bases and J lost 3, with 17 bases in between. The CDR3 totals 17 residues. CDR1 and CDR2 from the germline V gene are SGHNT and YENEEA.